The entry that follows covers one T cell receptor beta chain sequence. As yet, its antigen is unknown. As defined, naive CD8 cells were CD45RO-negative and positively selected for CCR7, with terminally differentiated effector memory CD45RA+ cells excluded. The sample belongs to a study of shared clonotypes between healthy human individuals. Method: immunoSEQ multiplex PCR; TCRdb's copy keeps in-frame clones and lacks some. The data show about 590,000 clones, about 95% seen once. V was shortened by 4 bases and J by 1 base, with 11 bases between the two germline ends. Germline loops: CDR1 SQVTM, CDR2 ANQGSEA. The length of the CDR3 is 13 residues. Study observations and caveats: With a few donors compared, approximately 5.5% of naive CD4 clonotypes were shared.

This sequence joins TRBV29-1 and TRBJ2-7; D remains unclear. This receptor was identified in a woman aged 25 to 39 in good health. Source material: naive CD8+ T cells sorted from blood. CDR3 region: CSVGMAASYEQYF. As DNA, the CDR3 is TGCAGCGTTGGTATGGCGGCTTCCTACGAGCAGTACTTC.